This T cell receptor (beta chain) was obtained from a study of CD8 T cells in ankylosing spondylitis. Regarding the study as a whole: Ankylosing spondylitis blood appeared to be characterized by a TCR beta motif of eight highly homologous variants.

CDR3 length: 15 amino acids. The V end lost 2 bases, the J end lost 3 bases, and 10 bases lay between the germline ends. Germline loops: CDR1 LGHNA, CDR2 YNFKEQ. TCR beta libraries were made by quantitative 5'-RACE with molecular barcodes. One entry per CDR3 protein, called by TCRdb with MiXCR from the 5' RACE reads. Here the sample spans some 220,000 distinct CDR3 sequences, 10% to 13% being singletons. The sample holds many counts of this clonotype. Its antigen is undetermined. This receptor was identified in a male donor with ankylosing spondylitis or in good health (not recorded which). The chain uses TRBV4-2 and TRBJ1-4; TRBD1 is a possible D gene (6 bases). The specimen was blood, either unsorted or a sorted T cell fraction (not recorded which). This chain's CDR3 is CASSQLQGPNEKLFF. CDR3 nucleotide sequence: TGTGCCAGCAGCCAACTACAGGGACCTAATGAAAAACTGTTTTTT.